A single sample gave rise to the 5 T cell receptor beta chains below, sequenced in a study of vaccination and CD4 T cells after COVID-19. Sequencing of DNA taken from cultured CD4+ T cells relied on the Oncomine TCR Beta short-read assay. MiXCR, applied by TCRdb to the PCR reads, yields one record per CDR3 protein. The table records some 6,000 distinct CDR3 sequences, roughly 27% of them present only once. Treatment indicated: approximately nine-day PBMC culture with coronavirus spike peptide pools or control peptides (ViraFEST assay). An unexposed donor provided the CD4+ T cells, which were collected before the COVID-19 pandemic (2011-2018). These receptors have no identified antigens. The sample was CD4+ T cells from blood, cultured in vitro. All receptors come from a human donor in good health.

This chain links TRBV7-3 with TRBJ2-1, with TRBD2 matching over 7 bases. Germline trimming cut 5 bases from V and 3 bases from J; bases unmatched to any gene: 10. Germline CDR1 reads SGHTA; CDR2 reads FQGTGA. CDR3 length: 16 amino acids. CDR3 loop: CASSDPGASGYNEQFF. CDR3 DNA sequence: TGTGCCAGCAGCGACCCCGGAGCTAGCGGCTACAATGAGCAGTTCTTC.

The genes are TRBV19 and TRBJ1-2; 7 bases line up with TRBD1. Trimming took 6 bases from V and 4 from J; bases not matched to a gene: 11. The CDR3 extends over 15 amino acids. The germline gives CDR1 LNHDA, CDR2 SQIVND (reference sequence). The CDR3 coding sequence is TGTGCCAGTAGCATTGGGCAGGGGGGAAGCTATGGCTACACCTTC. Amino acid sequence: CASSIGQGGSYGYTF.

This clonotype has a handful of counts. CDR3 nucleotides: TGCGCCAGCAGTAGTCAATACACTGAAGCTTTCTTT. Amino acid sequence: CASSSQYTEAFF. The chain has TRBV10-2 and TRBJ1-1; no clear D gene. V was cut by 5 bases and J by 3 bases, with 7 bases left in between. The length of the CDR3 is 12 residues. Germline-derived CDR1 and CDR2 are WSHSY and SAAADI.

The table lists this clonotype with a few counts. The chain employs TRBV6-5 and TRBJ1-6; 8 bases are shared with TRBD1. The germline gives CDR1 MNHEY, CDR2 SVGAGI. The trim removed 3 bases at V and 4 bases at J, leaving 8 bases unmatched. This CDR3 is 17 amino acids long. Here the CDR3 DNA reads TGTGCCAGCAGTTATTACCCCCGACAGGGGTATAATTCACCCCTCCACTTT. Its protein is CASSYYPRQGYNSPLHF.

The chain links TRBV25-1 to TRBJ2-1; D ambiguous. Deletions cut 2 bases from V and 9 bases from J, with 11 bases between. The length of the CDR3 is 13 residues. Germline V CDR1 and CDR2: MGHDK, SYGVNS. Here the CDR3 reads CASSEGPPVEQFF. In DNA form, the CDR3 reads TGTGCCAGCAGTGAAGGCCCCCCGGTTGAGCAGTTCTTC.